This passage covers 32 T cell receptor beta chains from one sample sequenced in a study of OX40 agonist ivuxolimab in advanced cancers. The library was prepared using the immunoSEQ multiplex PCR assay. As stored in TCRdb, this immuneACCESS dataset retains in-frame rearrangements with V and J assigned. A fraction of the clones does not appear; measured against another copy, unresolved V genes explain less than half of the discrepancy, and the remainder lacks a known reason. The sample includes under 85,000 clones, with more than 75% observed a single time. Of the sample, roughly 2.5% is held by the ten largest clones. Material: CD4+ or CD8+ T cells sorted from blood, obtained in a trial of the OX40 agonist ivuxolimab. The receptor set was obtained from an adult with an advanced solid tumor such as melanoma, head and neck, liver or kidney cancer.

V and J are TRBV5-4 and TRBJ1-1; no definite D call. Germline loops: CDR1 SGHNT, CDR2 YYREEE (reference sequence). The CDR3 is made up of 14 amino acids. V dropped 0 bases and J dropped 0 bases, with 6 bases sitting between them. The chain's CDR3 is CASSLGILNTEAFF. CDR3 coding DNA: TGTGCCAGCAGCTTGGGGATCCTGAACACTGAAGCTTTCTTT. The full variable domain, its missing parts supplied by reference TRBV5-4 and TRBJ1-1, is ETGVTQSPTHLIKTRGQQVTLRCSSQSGHNTVSWYQQALGQGPQFIFQYYREEENGRGNFPPRFSGLQFPNYSSELNVNALELDDSALYLCASSLGILNTEAFFGQGTRLTVV.

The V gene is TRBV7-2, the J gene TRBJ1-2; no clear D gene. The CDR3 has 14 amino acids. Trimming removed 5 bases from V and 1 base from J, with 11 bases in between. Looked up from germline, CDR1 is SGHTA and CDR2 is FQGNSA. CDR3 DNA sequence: TGTGCCAGCAGCCTAAGTTCCGATAACTATGGCTACACCTTC. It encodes CASSLSSDNYGYTF.

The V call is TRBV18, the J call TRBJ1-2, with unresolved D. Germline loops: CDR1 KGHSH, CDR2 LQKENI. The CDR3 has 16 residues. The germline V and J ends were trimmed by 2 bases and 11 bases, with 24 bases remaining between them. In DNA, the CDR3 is TGTGCCAGCTCACCAGCAGAGGGTGTTTCAGCTGTCCGGTACACCTTC. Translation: CASSPAEGVSAVRYTF. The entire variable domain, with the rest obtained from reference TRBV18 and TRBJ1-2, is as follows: NAGVMQNPRHLVRRRGQEARLRCSPMKGHSHVYWYRQLPEEGLKFMVYLQKENIIDESGMPKERFSAEFPKEGPSILRIQQVVRGDSAAYFCASSPAEGVSAVRYTFGSGTRLTVV.

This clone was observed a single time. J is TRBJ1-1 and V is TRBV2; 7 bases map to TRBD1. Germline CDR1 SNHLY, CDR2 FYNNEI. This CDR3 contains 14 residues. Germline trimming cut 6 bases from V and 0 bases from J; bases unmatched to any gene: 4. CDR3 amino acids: CASRGTAMNTEAFF. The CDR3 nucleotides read TGTGCCAGCAGGGGGACAGCCATGAACACTGAAGCTTTCTTT. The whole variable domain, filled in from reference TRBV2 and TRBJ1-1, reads EPEVTQTPSHQVTQMGQEVILRCVPISNHLYFYWYRQILGQKVEFLVSFYNNEISEKSEIFDDQFSVERPDGSNFTLKIRSTKLEDSAMYFCASRGTAMNTEAFFGQGTRLTVV.

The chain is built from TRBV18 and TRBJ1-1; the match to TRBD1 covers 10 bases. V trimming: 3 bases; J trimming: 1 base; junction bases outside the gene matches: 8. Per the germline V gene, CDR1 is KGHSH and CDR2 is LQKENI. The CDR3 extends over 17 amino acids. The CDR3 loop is CASSPFRDRGPNTEAFF. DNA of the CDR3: TGTGCCAGCTCACCTTTCCGGGACAGGGGCCCGAACACTGAAGCTTTCTTT.

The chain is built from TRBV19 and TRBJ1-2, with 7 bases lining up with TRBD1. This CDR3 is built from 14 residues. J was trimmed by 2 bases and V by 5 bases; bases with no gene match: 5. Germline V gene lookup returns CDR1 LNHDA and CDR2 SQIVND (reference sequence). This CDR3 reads CASSRPDRNYGYTF. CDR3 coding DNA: TGTGCCAGTAGTCGTCCGGACAGGAACTATGGCTACACCTTC.

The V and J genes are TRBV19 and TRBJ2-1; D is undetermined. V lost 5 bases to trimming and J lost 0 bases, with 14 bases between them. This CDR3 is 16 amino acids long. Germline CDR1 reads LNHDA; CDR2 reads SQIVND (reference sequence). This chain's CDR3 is CASSLGSVSSYNEQFF. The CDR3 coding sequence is TGTGCCAGTAGTCTTGGGTCTGTGAGCTCCTACAATGAGCAGTTCTTC. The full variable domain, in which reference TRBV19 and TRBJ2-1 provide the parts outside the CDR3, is DGGITQSPKYLFRKEGQNVTLSCEQNLNHDAMYWYRQDPGQGLRLIYYSQIVNDFQKGDIAEGYSVSREKKESFPLTVTSAQKNPTAFYLCASSLGSVSSYNEQFFGPGTRLTVL.

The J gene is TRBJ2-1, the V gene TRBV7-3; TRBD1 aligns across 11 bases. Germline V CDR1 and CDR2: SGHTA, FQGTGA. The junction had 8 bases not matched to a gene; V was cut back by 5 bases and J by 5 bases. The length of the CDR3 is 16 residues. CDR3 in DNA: TGTGCCAGCAGCCCCTCCGGACAGGGGGCAAACAATGAGCAGTTCTTC. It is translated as CASSPSGQGANNEQFF.

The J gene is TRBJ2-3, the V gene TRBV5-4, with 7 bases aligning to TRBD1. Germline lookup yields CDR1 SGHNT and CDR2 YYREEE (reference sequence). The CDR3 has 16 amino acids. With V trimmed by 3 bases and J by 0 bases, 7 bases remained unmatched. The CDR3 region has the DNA TGTGCCAGCAGCTCCGGACAGGCCAAGAGCACAGATACGCAGTATTTT. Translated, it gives CASSSGQAKSTDTQYF.

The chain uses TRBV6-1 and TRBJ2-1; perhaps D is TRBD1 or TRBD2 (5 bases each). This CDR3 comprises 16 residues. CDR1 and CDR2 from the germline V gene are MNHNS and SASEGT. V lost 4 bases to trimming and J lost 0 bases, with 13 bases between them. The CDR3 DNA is TGTGCCAGCAGTGTCGACGGGACGAGCTCCTACAATGAGCAGTTCTTC. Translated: CASSVDGTSSYNEQFF.

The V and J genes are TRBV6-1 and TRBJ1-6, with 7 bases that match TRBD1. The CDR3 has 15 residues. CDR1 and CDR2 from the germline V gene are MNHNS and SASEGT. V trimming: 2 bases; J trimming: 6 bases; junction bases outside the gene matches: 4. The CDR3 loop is CASSERGPTNSPLHF. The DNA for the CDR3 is TGTGCCAGCAGTGAAAGGGGGCCGACTAATTCACCCCTCCACTTT.

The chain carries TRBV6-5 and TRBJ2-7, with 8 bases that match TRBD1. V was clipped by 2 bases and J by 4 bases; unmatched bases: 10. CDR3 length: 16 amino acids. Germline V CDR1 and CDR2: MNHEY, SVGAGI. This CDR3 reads CASSYRQGANLYEQYV. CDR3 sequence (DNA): TGTGCCAGCAGTTACCGGCAGGGGGCGAACCTTTACGAGCAGTACGTC.

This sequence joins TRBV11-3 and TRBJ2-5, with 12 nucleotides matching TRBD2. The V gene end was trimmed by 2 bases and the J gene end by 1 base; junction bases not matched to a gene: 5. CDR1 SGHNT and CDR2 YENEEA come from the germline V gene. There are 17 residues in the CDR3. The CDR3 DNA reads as TGTGCCAGCAGCTTACGGCTAGCGGGGGGGATCCAAGAGACCCAGTACTTC. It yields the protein CASSLRLAGGIQETQYF.

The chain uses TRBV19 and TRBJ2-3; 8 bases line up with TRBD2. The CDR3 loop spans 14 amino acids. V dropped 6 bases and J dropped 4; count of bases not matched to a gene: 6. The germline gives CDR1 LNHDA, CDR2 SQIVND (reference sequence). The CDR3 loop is CASSGGAGADTQYF. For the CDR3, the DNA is TGTGCCAGTAGCGGGGGGGCCGGGGCAGATACGCAGTATTTT.

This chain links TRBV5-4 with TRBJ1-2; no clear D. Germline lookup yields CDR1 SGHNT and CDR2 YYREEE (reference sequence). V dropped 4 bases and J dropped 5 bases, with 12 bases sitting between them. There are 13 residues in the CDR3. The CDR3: CASSPLVGYGYTF. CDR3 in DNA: TGTGCCAGCAGCCCTCTGGTGGGGTATGGCTACACCTTC.

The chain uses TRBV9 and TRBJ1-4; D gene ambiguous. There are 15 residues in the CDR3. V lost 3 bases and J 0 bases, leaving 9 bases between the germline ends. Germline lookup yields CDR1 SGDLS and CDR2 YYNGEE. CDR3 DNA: TGTGCCAGCAGCGGGGATTACACAACTAATGAAAAACTGTTTTTT. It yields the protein CASSGDYTTNEKLFF.

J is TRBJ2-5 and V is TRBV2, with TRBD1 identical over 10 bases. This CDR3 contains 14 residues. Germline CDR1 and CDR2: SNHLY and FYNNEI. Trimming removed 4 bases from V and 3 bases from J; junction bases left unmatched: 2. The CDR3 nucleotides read TGTGCCAGCAGTGGGGACAGGGGAGAAGAGACCCAGTACTTC. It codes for CASSGDRGEETQYF.

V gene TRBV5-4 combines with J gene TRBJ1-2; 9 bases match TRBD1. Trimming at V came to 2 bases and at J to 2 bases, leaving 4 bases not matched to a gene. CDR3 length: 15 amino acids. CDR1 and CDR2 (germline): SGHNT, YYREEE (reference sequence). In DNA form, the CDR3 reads TGTGCCAGCAGCTTTGGACAGGGGCAAAACTATGGCTACACCTTC. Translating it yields CASSFGQGQNYGYTF. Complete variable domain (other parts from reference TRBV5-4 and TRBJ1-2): ETGVTQSPTHLIKTRGQQVTLRCSSQSGHNTVSWYQQALGQGPQFIFQYYREEENGRGNFPPRFSGLQFPNYSSELNVNALELDDSALYLCASSFGQGQNYGYTFGSGTRLTVV.

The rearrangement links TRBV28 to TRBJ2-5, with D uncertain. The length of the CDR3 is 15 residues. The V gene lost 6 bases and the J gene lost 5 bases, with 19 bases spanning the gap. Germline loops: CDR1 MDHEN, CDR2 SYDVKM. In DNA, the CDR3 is TGTGCCAGCAGGAGGTCCAGGCCTGGGCGGGAGACCCAGTACTTC. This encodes CASRRSRPGRETQYF.

CDR3 residues: CASSEVRQGATGELFF. CDR3 nucleotides: TGTGCCAGCAGTGAAGTTCGACAGGGGGCAACCGGGGAGCTGTTTTTT. The chain carries TRBV2 and TRBJ2-2, with 10 bases identical to TRBD1. Germline V gene data show CDR1 as SNHLY and CDR2 as FYNNEI. The CDR3 is 16 amino acids. J gave up 5 bases and V 1 base, and 4 bases lay outside the gene matches.

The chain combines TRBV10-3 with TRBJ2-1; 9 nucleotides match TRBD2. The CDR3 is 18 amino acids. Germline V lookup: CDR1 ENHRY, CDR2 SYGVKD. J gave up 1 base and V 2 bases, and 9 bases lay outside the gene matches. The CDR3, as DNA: TGTGCCATCAGTGAGGGCCTAGCGGGGACCGTTTCCTACAATGAGCAGTTCTTC. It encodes CAISEGLAGTVSYNEQFF.

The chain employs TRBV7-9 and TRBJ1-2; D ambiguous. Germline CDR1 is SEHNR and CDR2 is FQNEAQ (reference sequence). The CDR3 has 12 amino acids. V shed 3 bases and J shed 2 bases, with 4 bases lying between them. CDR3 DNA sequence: TGTGCCAGCAGCTTCCAGAACTATGGCTACACCTTC. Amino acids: CASSFQNYGYTF.

The CDR3 reads CASSFPEGANYGYTF. The DNA for the CDR3 is TGTGCCAGCAGCTTCCCGGAGGGAGCTAACTATGGCTACACCTTC. This sequence joins TRBV7-2 and TRBJ1-2, with unresolved D. CDR1 and CDR2 from the germline V gene are SGHTA and FQGNSA. This CDR3 contains 15 residues. V gave up 3 bases and J gave up 0 bases, with 11 bases separating them.

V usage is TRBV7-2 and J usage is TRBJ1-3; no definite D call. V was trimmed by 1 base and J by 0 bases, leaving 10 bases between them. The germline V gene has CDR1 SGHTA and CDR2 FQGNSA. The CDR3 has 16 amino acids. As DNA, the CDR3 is TGTGCCAGCAGCTTAGTTCAACCGGGCTCTGGAAACACCATATATTTT. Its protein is CASSLVQPGSGNTIYF.

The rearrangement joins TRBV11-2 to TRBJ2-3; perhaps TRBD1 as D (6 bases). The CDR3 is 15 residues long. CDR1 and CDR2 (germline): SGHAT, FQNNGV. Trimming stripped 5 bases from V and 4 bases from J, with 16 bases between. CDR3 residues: CASSRRGAQPDTQYF. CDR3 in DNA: TGTGCCAGCAGCCGCAGGGGCGCCCAGCCAGATACGCAGTATTTT.

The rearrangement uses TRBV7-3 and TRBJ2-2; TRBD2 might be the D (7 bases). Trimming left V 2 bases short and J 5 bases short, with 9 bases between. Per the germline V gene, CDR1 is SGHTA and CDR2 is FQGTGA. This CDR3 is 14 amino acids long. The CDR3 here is CASSLRGATGELFF. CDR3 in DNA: TGTGCCAGCAGCTTACGGGGGGCTACCGGGGAGCTGTTTTTT.

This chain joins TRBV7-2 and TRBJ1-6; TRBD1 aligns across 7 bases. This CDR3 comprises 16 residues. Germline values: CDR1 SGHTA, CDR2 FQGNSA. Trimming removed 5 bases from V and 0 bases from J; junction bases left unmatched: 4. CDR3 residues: CASSDREGSYNSPLHF. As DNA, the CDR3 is TGTGCCAGCAGCGACAGGGAGGGCTCCTATAATTCACCCCTCCACTTT.

CDR3 sequence: CASRTGFETQYF. CDR3 coding DNA: TGTGCCAGCAGAACAGGGTTCGAGACCCAGTACTTC. The gene calls are TRBV28 and TRBJ2-5; tentatively, D is TRBD1 (6 bases). In germline, CDR1 is MDHEN, CDR2 SYDVKM. V lost 6 bases and J lost 5, with 10 bases in between. The CDR3 has 12 residues.

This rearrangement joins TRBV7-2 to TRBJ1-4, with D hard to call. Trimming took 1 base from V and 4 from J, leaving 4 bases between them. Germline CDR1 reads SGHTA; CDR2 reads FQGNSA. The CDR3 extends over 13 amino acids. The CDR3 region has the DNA TGTGCCAGCAGCTTAGGGGGTAATGAAAAACTGTTTTTT. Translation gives CASSLGGNEKLFF.

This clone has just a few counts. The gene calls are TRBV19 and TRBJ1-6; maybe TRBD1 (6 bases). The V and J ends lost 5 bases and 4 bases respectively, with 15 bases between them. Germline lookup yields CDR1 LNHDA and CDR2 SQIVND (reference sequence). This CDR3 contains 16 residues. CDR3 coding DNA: TGTGCCAGTAGTTCTCAAGGGGGACAATATAATTCACCCCTCCACTTT. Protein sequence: CASSSQGGQYNSPLHF.

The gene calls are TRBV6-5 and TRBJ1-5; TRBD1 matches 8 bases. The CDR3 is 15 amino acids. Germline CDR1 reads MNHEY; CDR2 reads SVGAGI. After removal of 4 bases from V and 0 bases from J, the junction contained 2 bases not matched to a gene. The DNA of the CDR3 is TGTGCCAGCAGTTCCGGACAGGGTAGCAATCAGCCCCAGCATTTT. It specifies CASSSGQGSNQPQHF.

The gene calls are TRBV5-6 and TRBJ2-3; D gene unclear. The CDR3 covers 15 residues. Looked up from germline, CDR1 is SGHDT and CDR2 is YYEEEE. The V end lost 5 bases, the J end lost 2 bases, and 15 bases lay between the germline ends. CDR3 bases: TGTGCCAGCAGGACTTTGAGGCGCCCCACAGATACGCAGTATTTT. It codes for CASRTLRRPTDTQYF.